The T cell receptor beta chain under discussion was sequenced for a study of cytomegalovirus exposure and HLA in healthy donors. The PCR was carried out with 60 Vbeta primers and 13 Jbeta primers. Some clones are missing from TCRdb's copy, which holds only in-frame ones; the method was immunoSEQ multiplex PCR. The table lists about 150,000 clones, roughly a tenth of them singletons, with 1.5% to 2% in the top ten. The CDR3 contains 14 residues. Germline V gives CDR1 MNHNY, CDR2 SVGAGI (reference sequence). V was cut by 6 bases and J by 7 bases, with 19 bases left in between. Study outcomes and limitations: In an earlier analysis, in 540 or so donors, most V segments appeared productive either ~90% or ~30% of the time. In a later analysis, TCR beta V- and J-gene trimming was associated with a missense DCLRE1C variant. V segments that were indistinguishable, TRBV6-2 and TRBV6-3 among them, were omitted from analysis.

As to this clone: Its target is not known.

The V and J genes are TRBV6-6 and TRBJ2-7, with TRBD1 as a possible D gene (6 bases). Sequencing used PBMCs. The sequence was obtained from a male donor in good health and CMV-seronegative. The CDR3 loop reads CASRARQEPREQYF. For the CDR3, the DNA is TGTGCCAGCAGGGCCAGACAGGAACCTCGGGAGCAGTACTTC.